Shown below are 23 T cell receptor beta chains from a single sample sequenced in a study of regulatory T cells in long-lasting Graves disease. Investigators prepared the TCR beta libraries by applying iRepertoire HTBI primers and Arm-PCR of CDR3 regions. Via MiXCR, TCRdb re-called the multiplex PCR reads, giving one row per CDR3 protein. The repertoire has about 470,000 distinct CDR3 sequences, roughly 20% of them found once; the top ten carry about 8.3%. The time point here: persistent/refractory GD, antithyroid drugs over 5 years with positive TRAb. From PBMCs, RNA was extracted and then used to make the TCR library. Source: peripheral blood mononuclear cells (PBMCs), taken when the disease was refractory, from a patient treated with antithyroid drugs. Source of these receptors: a female donor with Graves disease.

As to this clonotype: A single base separates this from a much larger clone, so it may be a read error. It is unclear where the CDR3 begins or ends on the DNA, so no DNA is shown, and the CDR3 is as TCRdb lists it. V usage is TRBV6-5 and J usage is TRBJ1-6; the D call in the table, TRBD1, was not verified against the DNA. CDR1 and CDR2 (germline): MNHEY, SVGAGI. The CDR3 comprises 17 residues, both ends counted. CDR3 region: CASSYFGQGAYNSPLRF.

The table lists this clonotype with many counts. The V and J genes are TRBV13 and TRBJ2-6, with a tentative D call TRBD2 (6 bases). Germline V gene data show CDR1 as PRHDT and CDR2 as FYEKMQ (reference sequence). V shed 2 bases and J shed 2 bases, with 13 bases lying between them. This CDR3 contains 17 residues. The CDR3 bases are TGTGCCAGCAGCTTAATGGGGCGGGAAACTGGGGCCAACGTCCTGACTTTC. Translation gives CASSLMGRETGANVLTF.

This clonotype was found a few times. The chain recombines TRBV9 with TRBJ2-5; D is undetermined. Germline lookup yields CDR1 SGDLS and CDR2 YYNGEE. This CDR3 spans 14 amino acids. Trimming took off 4 bases at V and 4 bases at J, with 14 bases between the two ends. CDR3 sequence reads: CASSPRPMGETQYF. In DNA, the CDR3 is TGTGCCAGCAGCCCGCGACCCATGGGAGAGACCCAGTACTTC.

Only a few counts were recorded for this clonotype. A much larger clonotype is one base distant, so this may be a read error. The chain combines TRBV28 with TRBJ2-5, with 7 bases that match TRBD1. CDR3 size: 14 residues. After removal of 8 bases from V and 5 bases from J, the junction contained 11 bases not matched to a gene. Germline CDR1 and CDR2: MDHEN and SYDVKM. CDR3 protein: CASERGQLRETQYF. The DNA of the CDR3 is TGTGCCAGCGAGAGGGGGCAGCTTAGGGAGACCCAGTACTTC.

The gene calls are TRBV28 and TRBJ2-1, with TRBD2 matching 9 bases. After removal of 4 bases from V and 0 bases from J, the junction contained 4 bases not matched to a gene. CDR1 MDHEN and CDR2 SYDVKM come from the germline V gene. CDR3 length equals 16 residues. The CDR3 DNA reads TGTGCCAGCAGTTCCCTAGCGGGGAGCTCCTACAATGAGCAGTTCTTC. This encodes CASSSLAGSSYNEQFF.

This clonotype has only a few counts. V is TRBV4-1 and J is TRBJ2-7, with TRBD1 matching over 9 bases. CDR1 and CDR2 (germline): MGHRA, YSYEKL. This CDR3 is built from 14 residues. The ends lost 4 bases at V and 5 bases at J; junction bases unmatched: 6. Written as DNA, the CDR3 is TGCGCCAGCAGCCTTAGGGACAGGGTCCACGAGCAGTACTTC. Protein: CASSLRDRVHEQYF.

The V gene is TRBV20-1, the J gene TRBJ2-5; 7 bases map to TRBD2. Germline V lookup: CDR1 DFQATT, CDR2 SNEGSKA (reference sequence). V dropped 2 bases and J dropped 4; count of bases not matched to a gene: 4. This CDR3 comprises 13 residues. Here the CDR3 DNA reads TGCAGTGCTAGAATCGGCGGGAGAGAGACCCAGTACTTC. This codes for CSARIGGRETQYF.

The table lists this clonotype with a few counts. This chain uses TRBV6-1 with TRBJ1-6, with 8 bases matching TRBD1. CDR3 length: 16 amino acids. CDR1 and CDR2 (germline): MNHNS, SASEGT. V lost 5 bases, J lost 9 bases, and 12 bases stayed unmatched. CDR3 region: CASSKIGQGITSPLHF. The CDR3 DNA reads TGTGCCAGCAGTAAAATAGGACAGGGCATCACTTCACCCCTCCACTTT.

V usage is TRBV5-1 and J usage is TRBJ2-4; weak D call: TRBD2 (6 bases). V was trimmed by 4 bases and J by 3 bases, leaving 11 bases between them. From germline, CDR1 is SGHRS and CDR2 YFSETQ. This CDR3 comprises 14 residues. As DNA, the CDR3 is TGCGCCAGCAGCCCCACAGCGGGCAAAAACATTCAGTACTTC. The encoded protein is CASSPTAGKNIQYF.

The gene calls are TRBV5-1 and TRBJ2-1; D ambiguous. CDR1 is SGHRS, CDR2 YFSETQ, per germline. This CDR3 is 14 amino acids long. V was cut by 0 bases and J by 0 bases, with 4 bases left in between. CDR3 DNA sequence: TGCGCCAGCAGCTTGGAGCGCTCCTACAATGAGCAGTTCTTC. Its translation: CASSLERSYNEQFF. The full variable domain, its missing parts supplied by reference TRBV5-1 and TRBJ2-1, is KAGVTQTPRYLIKTRGQQVTLSCSPISGHRSVSWYQQTPGQGLQFLFEYFSETQRNKGNFPGRFSGRQFSNSRSEMNVSTLELGDSALYLCASSLERSYNEQFFGPGTRLTVL.

Only a few counts were recorded for this clonotype. The chain uses TRBV11-1 and TRBJ2-7; the D gene is possibly TRBD2 (6 bases). The ends were cut back, 1 base at V and 6 bases at J, with 16 bases in the middle. The length of the CDR3 is 15 residues. The germline V gene has CDR1 SGHAT and CDR2 FQDESV (reference sequence). Here the CDR3 reads CASSLGRGGPFEQYF. CDR3 nucleotides: TGTGCCAGCAGCTTAGGGAGGGGAGGACCTTTCGAGCAGTACTTC.

The chain combines TRBV5-1 with TRBJ2-7; 9 bases are a match to TRBD2. V lost 3 bases, J lost 1 base, and 8 bases stayed unmatched. The germline V gene encodes CDR1 SGHRS and CDR2 YFSETQ. The CDR3 is made up of 16 amino acids. The chain's CDR3 is CASSSEAGGGSYEQYF. CDR3 in DNA: TGCGCCAGCAGCTCTGAAGCGGGAGGTGGGTCCTACGAGCAGTACTTC.

This clonotype was counted many times. This rearrangement joins TRBV3-1 to TRBJ2-5; no reliable D call. The CDR3 has 14 residues. In germline, CDR1 is LGHDT, CDR2 YNNKEL (reference sequence). Trimming removed 0 bases at V and 5 bases at J, with 10 bases between. CDR3 sequence (DNA): TGTGCCAGCAGCCAAGAGCCGTCCCGTGAGACCCAGTACTTC. It encodes CASSQEPSRETQYF.

The table lists this clonotype with many counts. The chain combines TRBV27 with TRBJ2-5; tentatively, D is TRBD1 or TRBD2 (5 bases each). The CDR3 has 13 amino acids. With 4 bases removed from V and 5 bases from J, the gap between germline ends came to 11 bases. The germline CDR1 and CDR2 sequences are MNHEY and SMNVEV (reference sequence). CDR3 amino acids: CASSSGWGETQYF. CDR3 nucleotides: TGTGCCAGCAGTTCTGGGTGGGGGGAGACCCAGTACTTC.

This clonotype appeared a few times. The V call is TRBV28, the J call TRBJ1-3; TRBD1 matches at 7 bases. This CDR3 is built from 15 residues. CDR1 and CDR2 from the germline V gene are MDHEN and SYDVKM. V gave up 5 bases and J gave up 2 bases; unmatched junction bases: 6. The CDR3 nucleotides are TGTGCCAGCAGTCCCACAGGGGCGGCTGGAAACACCATATATTTT. This codes for CASSPTGAAGNTIYF.

This chain uses TRBV27 with TRBJ2-7; D is unresolved. The V end lost 8 bases, the J end lost 5 bases, and 16 bases lay between the germline ends. CDR3 length: 13 residues. Per germline, CDR1 MNHEY and CDR2 SMNVEV (reference sequence). Here the CDR3 reads CASGVVGIDEQYF. The CDR3 DNA sequence: TGTGCCAGCGGGGTAGTAGGCATCGACGAGCAGTACTTC.

This clonotype was recorded many times. The CDR3 sequence: CASSTSGAGNTIYF. In nucleotides, the CDR3 is TGTGCCAGCAGCACCTCAGGGGCCGGAAACACCATATATTTT. The chain recombines TRBV7-9 with TRBJ1-3; D may be TRBD1 (6 bases). Germline values: CDR1 SEHNR, CDR2 FQNEAQ (reference sequence). Trimming stripped 5 bases from V and 4 bases from J, with 12 bases between. This CDR3 has 14 amino acids.

The chain carries TRBV6-1 and TRBJ2-7, with D perhaps TRBD1 (6 bases). Trimming pared 6 bases from V and 2 bases from J, leaving 20 bases between. Germline-derived CDR1 and CDR2 are MNHNS and SASEGT. The CDR3 is 16 amino acids. CDR3 in amino acids: CASRGGDTRQTYEQYF. CDR3 nucleotide sequence: TGTGCCAGCAGGGGTGGGGACACTCGTCAAACCTACGAGCAGTACTTC.

The V and J genes are TRBV14 and TRBJ1-6; D is ambiguous. The length of the CDR3 is 15 residues. Trimming removed 4 bases at V and 7 bases at J, with 14 bases between. Germline V CDR1 and CDR2: SGHDN, FVKESK. CDR3 in DNA: TGTGCCAGCAGCCCCACCGGGGAACTCAATTCACCCCTCCACTTT. Translation gives CASSPTGELNSPLHF.

The chain employs TRBV28 and TRBJ2-5, with D possibly being TRBD2 (7 bases). The V end lost 5 bases, the J end lost 10 bases, and 20 bases lay between the germline ends. CDR1 MDHEN and CDR2 SYDVKM come from the germline V gene. The length of the CDR3 is 14 residues. CDR3 sequence (DNA): TGTGCCAGCAGTAGGGGAGGGACACTTGAGGACCAGTACTTC. This gives the protein CASSRGGTLEDQYF. Full variable domain (rest looked up from reference TRBV28 and TRBJ2-5): DVKVTQSSRYLVKRTGEKVFLECVQDMDHENMFWYRQDPGLGLRLIYFSYDVKMKEKGDIPEGYSVSREKKERFSLILESASTNQTSMYLCASSRGGTLEDQYFGPGTRLLVL.

The J gene is TRBJ2-2, the V gene TRBV5-6, with D hard to call. The CDR3 loop spans 14 amino acids. CDR1 and CDR2 from the germline V gene are SGHDT and YYEEEE. With 0 bases removed from V and 4 bases from J, the gap between germline ends came to 7 bases. The CDR3 region is CASSLGRTTGELFF. The CDR3 bases are TGTGCCAGCAGCTTGGGACGAACCACCGGGGAGCTGTTTTTT.

To note about this clonotype: A far larger clone is a single base away, which makes a read error likely. J is TRBJ1-1 and V is TRBV11-3, with D hard to call. CDR1 is SGHNT and CDR2 is YENEEA in the germline V gene. This CDR3 contains 15 residues. Trimming stripped 11 bases from V and 0 bases from J, with 19 bases between. The CDR3 DNA is TGTGCCGGCAACAAATATCACAGCATGAACACTGAAGCTTTCTTT. Translated: CAGNKYHSMNTEAFF.

The CDR3 here is CASSQGTRHSYNEQFF. DNA of the CDR3: TGTGCCAGCAGCCAAGGGACGAGACATTCCTACAATGAGCAGTTCTTC. The rearrangement joins TRBV16 to TRBJ2-1; D tentatively fits TRBD1 or TRBD2 (5 bases each). Per the germline V gene, CDR1 is KGHSY and CDR2 is FQNENV. This CDR3 is built from 16 residues. V lost 2 bases and J lost 1, with 12 bases in between.